The next 29 T cell receptor beta chains were all read from a single sample in a study of cytomegalovirus exposure and HLA in healthy donors. A multiplex PCR was run with 60 Vbeta primers and 13 Jbeta primers. Assay used: immunoSEQ multiplex PCR; TCRdb lists only in-frame clones, some missing. Of 150,000 to 200,000 clones in the sample, around 84% are singletons; the top ten hold 2% to 2.5%. Sequenced input: PBMCs. All receptors derive from a man aged 18 to 29 in good health and CMV-seropositive.

Comments on this clone: At one end the junction does not follow the germline gene, possibly because of a read error. The chain recombines TRBV19 with TRBJ1-4; D is possibly TRBD1 (5 bases). The germline V gene encodes CDR1 LNHDA and CDR2 SQIVND (reference sequence). The length of the CDR3 is 14 residues. The CDR3 sequence: CASSMNTGYEKLFF. Written as DNA, the CDR3 is TGTGCTAGTAGTATGAATACAGGATATGAAAAACTGTTTTTT.

The genes are TRBV28 and TRBJ1-4, with D perhaps matching TRBD1 (5 bases). Germline lookup yields CDR1 MDHEN and CDR2 SYDVKM. V lost 6 bases and J lost 7, with 15 bases in between. This CDR3 comprises 14 residues. Written as DNA, the CDR3 is TGTGCCAGCAGCATCGGGGGGGGAATTGAAAAACTGTTTTTT. Protein sequence: CASSIGGGIEKLFF. Full variable domain (missing parts from reference TRBV28 and TRBJ1-4): DVKVTQSSRYLVKRTGEKVFLECVQDMDHENMFWYRQDPGLGLRLIYFSYDVKMKEKGDIPEGYSVSREKKERFSLILESASTNQTSMYLCASSIGGGIEKLFFGSGTQLSVL.

For this clone: Germline is not matched at one junction end, which may reflect a read error. The CDR3 nucleotides are TGTGCTAGCAGCTTAGCTCGGCATTACATCGGGACTGCCTCGGATACGCAGTATTTT. Protein sequence: CASSLARHYIGTASDTQYF. This chain joins TRBV7-7 and TRBJ2-3; tentative D call: TRBD2 (6 bases). The V gene's germline CDR1 is SSHAT and CDR2 FNYEAQ (reference sequence). The CDR3 is 19 residues long. Based on the CDR3 plus reference TRBV7-7 and TRBJ2-3, the full variable domain is GAGVSQSPRYKVTKRGQDVTLRCDPISSHATLYWYQQALGQGPEFLTYFNYEAQPDKSGLPSDRFSAERPEGSISTLTIQRTEQRDSAMYRCASSLARHYIGTASDTQYFGPGTRLTVL.

The gene calls are TRBV29-1 and TRBJ2-1, with TRBD1 matching 10 bases. The CDR3 consists of 13 residues. Germline CDR1 reads SQVTM; CDR2 reads ANQGSEA. The V segment lost 8 bases and the J segment 3 bases; nucleotides outside the gene matches: 4. CDR3 in amino acids: CSLTGGYYNEQFF. Here the CDR3 DNA reads TGCAGCCTGACAGGGGGCTACTACAATGAGCAGTTCTTC.

This chain joins TRBV2 and TRBJ1-4; possibly TRBD1 for D (5 bases). The V and J ends lost 2 bases and 6 bases respectively, with 13 bases between them. Per germline, CDR1 SNHLY and CDR2 FYNNEI. The CDR3 sequence is 15 residues long. CDR3 nucleotides: TGTGCCAGCAGTGAAATGGGGCAGGTCTATGAAAAACTGTTTTTT. It translates to CASSEMGQVYEKLFF.

This chain uses TRBV6-5 with TRBJ1-2, with 7 bases matching TRBD1. V lost 2 bases and J lost 4; bases outside the gene matches: 4. Germline CDR1 MNHEY, CDR2 SVGAGI. This CDR3 is 14 amino acids long. As DNA, the CDR3 is TGTGCCAGCAGTTACACTGGGACAGCCTATGGCTACACCTTC. Translated: CASSYTGTAYGYTF.

This sequence joins TRBV7-2 and TRBJ2-7; D might be TRBD1 (5 bases). V shed 5 bases and J shed 3 bases, with 11 bases lying between them. The CDR3 is made up of 13 amino acids. Germline loops: CDR1 SGHTA, CDR2 FQGNSA. This CDR3 is CASSLPQGYEQYF. CDR3 nucleotide sequence: TGTGCCAGCAGCCTCCCGCAGGGCTACGAGCAGTACTTC.

The chain recombines TRBV9 with TRBJ2-2; 11 nucleotides match TRBD1. Germline lookup yields CDR1 SGDLS and CDR2 YYNGEE. This CDR3 has 12 residues. Trimming cost V 3 bases and J 14 bases; bases outside gene matches: 3. CDR3 protein: CASSAGQGALFF. Here the CDR3 DNA reads TGTGCCAGCAGCGCTGGACAGGGGGCACTGTTTTTT.

A word on this clone: The germline gene is not matched at one end of the junction; a read error may be the cause. The V and J genes are TRBV6-1 and TRBJ1-2, with 8 bases identical to TRBD1. CDR3 length: 13 amino acids. The germline CDR1 and CDR2 sequences are MNHNS and SASEGT. The CDR3 region is CASREGQGYGYTF. In DNA form, the CDR3 reads TGTGCCAGCAGGGAAGGACAGGGCTATGGCTACACCTTC.

The chain couples TRBV7-2 to TRBJ1-5; no firm D call. This CDR3 comprises 14 residues. The germline CDR1 and CDR2 sequences are SGHTA and FQGNSA. Trimming left V 5 bases short and J 3 bases short, with 11 bases between. The CDR3 bases are TGTGCCAGCAGCCTGCCGGGTTTCAATCAGCCCCAGCATTTT. This codes for CASSLPGFNQPQHF.

The rearrangement uses TRBV5-4 and TRBJ1-1, with 7 positions matching TRBD1. The CDR3 has 15 amino acids. CDR1 and CDR2 (germline): SGHNT, YYREEE (reference sequence). V lost 4 bases to trimming and J lost 1 base; unmatched junction nucleotides: 7. The CDR3 nucleotides read TGTGCCAGCAGCAGTCCGACAGGGACGAACACTGAAGCTTTCTTT. Its translation: CASSSPTGTNTEAFF.

The rearrangement links TRBV6-6 to TRBJ1-2; D ambiguous. The CDR3 has 15 residues. Looked up from germline, CDR1 is MNHNY and CDR2 is SVGAGI (reference sequence). With 0 bases removed from V and 2 bases from J, the gap between germline ends came to 10 bases. The CDR3 region is CASSYSYSRNYGYTF. In DNA form, the CDR3 reads TGTGCCAGCAGTTACTCGTACAGCCGGAACTATGGCTACACCTTC.

The chain uses TRBV2 and TRBJ2-1, with a possible D match to TRBD1 (5 bases). Germline V gene sequence: CDR1 SNHLY, CDR2 FYNNEI. V was clipped by 5 bases and J by 3 bases, with 14 bases between them. The CDR3 runs 15 residues. The CDR3: CASSRGRPLYNEQFF. The CDR3 DNA follows: TGTGCCAGCAGTAGGGGCCGACCACTCTACAATGAGCAGTTCTTC.

V gene TRBV6-5 combines with J gene TRBJ1-2; TRBD1 aligns across 7 bases. With V trimmed by 6 bases and J by 5 bases, 6 bases remained unmatched. Germline CDR1 is MNHEY and CDR2 is SVGAGI. The CDR3 runs 13 residues. The CDR3 reads CASREGQSYGYTF. The DNA for the CDR3 is TGTGCCAGCAGGGAGGGACAGTCATATGGCTACACCTTC.

The rearrangement links TRBV9 to TRBJ2-3; TRBD1 matches 10 bases. The CDR3 length is 13 residues. Trimming at V came to 7 bases and at J to 4 bases, leaving 3 bases not matched to a gene. Germline CDR1 and CDR2: SGDLS and YYNGEE. CDR3 nucleotide sequence: TGTGCCAGCTTGGGACAGGGGTCAGATACGCAGTATTTT. This gives the protein CASLGQGSDTQYF.

A few counts support this clone. The rearrangement uses TRBV15 and TRBJ2-7; 7 positions agree with TRBD1. Per the germline V gene, CDR1 is LNHNV and CDR2 is YYDKDF (reference sequence). CDR3 length equals 15 residues. The trim removed 1 base at V and 3 bases at J, leaving 6 bases unmatched. The CDR3 DNA follows: TGTGCCACCAGCAGAGTCCTAGACAGGGTCTACGAGCAGTACTTC. It encodes CATSRVLDRVYEQYF.

This rearrangement joins TRBV23-1 to TRBJ1-3; 9 bases align to TRBD1. TRBV23-1 is an ORF, and what it does is uncertain. The CDR3 totals 16 residues. V lost 3 bases and J lost 4; bases outside the gene matches: 7. The CDR3 sequence: CASSHPRTGVGNTIYF. The CDR3 DNA follows: TGCGCCAGCAGTCACCCGAGGACAGGGGTAGGAAACACCATATATTTT.

V gene TRBV7-9 combines with J gene TRBJ2-7, with TRBD1 matching over 8 bases. V gave up 4 bases and J gave up 0 bases; unmatched junction bases: 5. The germline CDR1 and CDR2 sequences are SEHNR and FQNEAQ (reference sequence). This CDR3 has 15 residues. The CDR3 DNA follows: TGTGCCAGCAGCTCCGGCAGGGGGCCCTCCTACGAGCAGTACTTC. Encoded protein: CASSSGRGPSYEQYF.

The rearrangement uses TRBV7-9 and TRBJ2-5; 9 bases are shared with TRBD2. The V gene end was trimmed by 5 bases and the J gene end by 5 bases; junction bases not matched to a gene: 3. Germline V gene lookup returns CDR1 SEHNR and CDR2 FQNEAQ (reference sequence). This CDR3 spans 13 amino acids. The CDR3 spells CASSAGGRETQYF. The CDR3 DNA reads TGTGCCAGCAGCGCGGGGGGGCGGGAGACCCAGTACTTC.

Only one count was recorded for this clone. The chain is built from TRBV4-2 and TRBJ1-2; D not certain. Germline values: CDR1 LGHNA, CDR2 YNFKEQ. This CDR3 region has 15 residues. Trimming took off 4 bases at V and 6 bases at J, with 18 bases between the two ends. The CDR3 loop reads CASSPGIHAIHGYTF. The CDR3 bases are TGTGCCAGCAGCCCCGGGATCCACGCTATTCATGGCTACACCTTC.

The chain joins TRBV7-2 to TRBJ2-7, with TRBD2 matching over 11 bases. This CDR3 is 16 amino acids long. Losses at the gene ends were 7 bases for V and 7 bases for J; bases not matched to a gene: 15. CDR1 and CDR2 (germline): SGHTA, FQGNSA. The CDR3 spells CASTDPGSGGAGEQYF. DNA of the CDR3: TGTGCCAGCACCGACCCGGGTAGCGGGGGGGCAGGGGAGCAGTACTTC.

The chain links TRBV13 to TRBJ2-7; the match to TRBD2 covers 10 bases. The CDR3 loop spans 16 amino acids. With V trimmed by 1 base and J by 4 bases, 7 bases remained unmatched. Germline CDR1 PRHDT, CDR2 FYEKMQ (reference sequence). In DNA form, the CDR3 reads TGTGCCAGCAGCTTAGTTAGCGGGGGGCCTCGGTACGAGCAGTACTTC. Its translation is CASSLVSGGPRYEQYF.

The chain couples TRBV11-2 to TRBJ2-3; possible D gene TRBD2, 7 bases. Germline values: CDR1 SGHAT, CDR2 FQNNGV. The V gene lost 3 bases and the J gene lost 4 bases, with 14 bases spanning the gap. The CDR3 spans 15 residues. The CDR3 DNA reads TGTGCCAGCAGCTTTGTGGGGGGGCCATCAGATACGCAGTATTTT. Amino acids: CASSFVGGPSDTQYF.

V is TRBV15 and J is TRBJ1-4; D may be TRBD1 (5 bases). Trimming took off 0 bases at V and 7 bases at J, with 12 bases between the two ends. The CDR3 is made up of 15 amino acids. CDR1 is LNHNV and CDR2 is YYDKDF in the germline V gene (reference sequence). The CDR3 nucleotides read TGTGCCACCAGCAGAGATGCCGGGGGTGGTGAAAAACTGTTTTTT. Protein: CATSRDAGGGEKLFF.

The V call is TRBV18, the J call TRBJ2-6, with a weak D call TRBD2 (5 bases). CDR1 and CDR2 (germline): KGHSH, LQKENI. V lost 3 bases and J 1 base, leaving 10 bases between the germline ends. The CDR3 has 16 amino acids. CDR3 residues: CASSPQTGSGANVLTF. In DNA, the CDR3 is TGTGCCAGCTCACCTCAGACGGGATCTGGGGCCAACGTCCTGACTTTC.

The chain has TRBV5-4 and TRBJ2-1; 7 bases fit TRBD2. The germline CDR1 and CDR2 sequences are SGHNT and YYREEE (reference sequence). The CDR3 consists of 12 residues. Unmatched junction bases numbered 2, after V lost 4 bases and J lost 7 bases. This chain's CDR3 is CASSGGVNEQFF. The CDR3 nucleotides are TGTGCCAGCAGCGGGGGGGTTAATGAGCAGTTCTTC.

A single count supports this clone. The chain employs TRBV4-1 and TRBJ2-3; D is unclear. Germline-derived CDR1 and CDR2 are MGHRA and YSYEKL. Trimming stripped 0 bases from V and 2 bases from J, with 18 bases between. The CDR3 loop spans 18 amino acids. The CDR3 here is CASSQEQYVRRDTDTQYF. The CDR3 coding sequence is TGCGCCAGCAGCCAAGAACAGTATGTTCGTAGAGACACAGATACGCAGTATTTT.

This chain joins TRBV19 and TRBJ2-1; the match to TRBD2 covers 16 bases. This CDR3 is built from 17 residues. Looked up from germline, CDR1 is LNHDA and CDR2 is SQIVND (reference sequence). The V segment lost 7 bases and the J segment 7 bases; nucleotides outside the gene matches: 10. The CDR3 DNA follows: TGTGCCAGTACCCCGGGGGGGACTAGCGGGGGGGAAAATGAGCAGTTCTTC. Protein: CASTPGGTSGGENEQFF.

J is TRBJ1-2 and V is TRBV6-5, with 11 bases matching TRBD1. V lost 4 bases and J lost 3; bases outside the gene matches: 4. There are 15 residues in the CDR3. The germline gives CDR1 MNHEY, CDR2 SVGAGI. The CDR3 protein is CASSSGQGADYGYTF. CDR3 nucleotides: TGTGCCAGCAGTTCCGGACAGGGGGCTGACTATGGCTACACCTTC.